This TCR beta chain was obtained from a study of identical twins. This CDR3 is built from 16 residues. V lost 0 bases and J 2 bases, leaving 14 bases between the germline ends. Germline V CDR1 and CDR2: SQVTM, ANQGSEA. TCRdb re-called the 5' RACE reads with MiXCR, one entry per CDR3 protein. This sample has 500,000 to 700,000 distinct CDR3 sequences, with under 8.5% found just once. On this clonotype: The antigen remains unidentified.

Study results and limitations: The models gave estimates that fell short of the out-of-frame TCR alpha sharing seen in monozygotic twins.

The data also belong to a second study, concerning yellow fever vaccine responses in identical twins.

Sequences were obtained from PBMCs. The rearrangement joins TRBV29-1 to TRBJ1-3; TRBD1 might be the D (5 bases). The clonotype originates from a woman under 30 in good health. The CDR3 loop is CSVEDRGGAAGNTIYF. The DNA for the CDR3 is TGCAGCGTTGAAGATCGTGGGGGTGCGGCTGGAAACACCATATATTTT.